The T cell receptor (beta chain) under discussion was sequenced for a study of PD-1 blockade in classical Hodgkin lymphoma. Findings of the study overall: Partial responders and progressors had significantly lower baseline TCR diversity.

Patients all relapsed after autologous stem cell transplantation, and there was variation in brentuximab vedotin exposure. The germline V gene has CDR1 LGHNA and CDR2 YSLEER. Trimming pared 4 bases from V and 8 bases from J, leaving 18 bases between. The CDR3 is 15 amino acids. The method was immunoSEQ multiplex PCR; TCRdb's version includes in-frame clones alone and lacks a portion of them. Counted here are 13,000 to 15,000 clones, about four fifths occurring once; the ten biggest clones make up about 4.4%. About this clone: What it binds is not known.

This receptor was obtained from a human donor with classical Hodgkin lymphoma. The sample was peripheral blood mononuclear cells (PBMCs), taken at baseline. The V call is TRBV4-3, the J call TRBJ2-1; maybe TRBD1 (7 bases). This CDR3 is CASSPQGGVGYEQFF. The CDR3 coding sequence is TGCGCCAGCAGCCCCCAGGGGGGAGTTGGCTATGAGCAGTTCTTC.